The 27 T cell receptor beta chains reported below all come from one sample, sequenced in a study of blood T cell repertoires in COVID-19. Using immunoSEQ multiplex PCR, the repertoire was profiled, and TCRdb retains in-frame clones only, with some absent. This sample has about 330,000 clones, with about 84% found just once. The material sequenced was peripheral blood. Receptors were obtained from a woman aged 50 to 65 with acute or convalescent COVID-19.

The chain combines TRBV28 with TRBJ1-6; a possible D gene is TRBD1 (5 bases). The CDR3 runs to 16 residues. Trimming removed 4 bases from V and 5 bases from J, with 15 bases in between. In germline, CDR1 is MDHEN, CDR2 SYDVKM. CDR3 loop: CASSSIQATHNSPLHF. The CDR3, as DNA: TGTGCCAGCAGTTCTATACAGGCTACACATAATTCACCCCTCCACTTT.

V usage is TRBV5-1 and J usage is TRBJ1-3; 9 bases map to TRBD1. J was trimmed by 2 bases and V by 3 bases; bases with no gene match: 9. CDR1 and CDR2 (germline): SGHRS, YFSETQ. This CDR3 comprises 17 residues. CDR3 sequence: CASSSQPGQGAGNTIYF. In DNA form, the CDR3 reads TGCGCCAGCAGCTCCCAACCGGGACAGGGCGCTGGAAACACCATATATTTT. Full variable domain (rest looked up from reference TRBV5-1 and TRBJ1-3): KAGVTQTPRYLIKTRGQQVTLSCSPISGHRSVSWYQQTPGQGLQFLFEYFSETQRNKGNFPGRFSGRQFSNSRSEMNVSTLELGDSALYLCASSSQPGQGAGNTIYFGEGSWLTVV.

The chain joins TRBV18 to TRBJ1-2; D not resolved. CDR1 and CDR2 from the germline V gene are KGHSH and LQKENI. Trimming took off 3 bases at V and 3 bases at J, with 14 bases between the two ends. There are 15 residues in the CDR3. CDR3 in amino acids: CASSPTRGGDYGYTF. The CDR3 DNA sequence: TGTGCCAGCTCACCTACCCGTGGAGGCGACTATGGCTACACCTTC.

This chain joins TRBV7-3 and TRBJ2-3; 7 nucleotides align to TRBD1. There are 15 residues in the CDR3. CDR1 and CDR2 from the germline V gene are SGHTA and FQGTGA. Trimming at V came to 5 bases and at J to 5 bases, leaving 10 bases not matched to a gene. As DNA, the CDR3 is TGTGCCAGCAGCCCTACTCCGGGACAGCAAGATACGCAGTATTTT. Amino acid sequence: CASSPTPGQQDTQYF.

This chain links TRBV6-5 with TRBJ2-1; 9 bases fit TRBD2. The ends lost 0 bases at V and 6 bases at J; junction bases unmatched: 3. The CDR3 covers 15 residues. The germline V gene has CDR1 MNHEY and CDR2 SVGAGI. In DNA, the CDR3 is TGTGCCAGCAGTTACTCGTTTAGCGGGAGCAATGAGCAGTTCTTC. This encodes CASSYSFSGSNEQFF.

V gene TRBV7-3 combines with J gene TRBJ2-3; 9 bases fit TRBD2. Germline V gene data show CDR1 as SGHTA and CDR2 as FQGTGA. Trimming removed 5 bases from V and 5 bases from J; junction bases left unmatched: 5. This CDR3 contains 14 residues. The CDR3 loop is CASSLLTSGDTQYF. CDR3 DNA sequence: TGTGCCAGCAGCCTACTGACTAGCGGAGATACGCAGTATTTT.

The chain combines TRBV5-1 with TRBJ2-2; D not certain. With 7 bases removed from V and 0 bases from J, the gap between germline ends came to 7 bases. The length of the CDR3 is 13 residues. Germline V CDR1 and CDR2: SGHRS, YFSETQ. DNA of the CDR3: TGCGCCAGCGCGGCAACGAACACCGGGGAGCTGTTTTTT. Translation: CASAATNTGELFF.

The sample holds a few counts of this clone. The gene calls are TRBV7-9 and TRBJ2-6; D not certain. The germline gives CDR1 SEHNR, CDR2 FQNEAQ (reference sequence). Between the trimmed V and J ends, which lost 5 bases and 0 bases, there was a span of 8 bases. The CDR3 is 15 amino acids. CDR3 region: CASSPRVSGANVLTF. The CDR3 DNA follows: TGTGCCAGCAGCCCCCGTGTCTCTGGGGCCAACGTCCTGACTTTC.

This clone has only a few counts. This sample includes further DNA sequences coding for the same CDR3. V and J are TRBV29-1 and TRBJ1-5; TRBD1 agrees at 10 bases. The CDR3 is 13 amino acids. The germline CDR1 and CDR2 sequences are SQVTM and ANQGSEA. V gave up 5 bases and J gave up 7 bases; unmatched junction bases: 5. The CDR3 protein is CSVRTGGNQPQHF. CDR3 DNA: TGCAGCGTTCGGACAGGGGGAAACCAGCCCCAGCATTTT.

This clone came up many times. The chain carries TRBV2 and TRBJ2-2; TRBD2 aligns across 12 bases. Germline V lookup: CDR1 SNHLY, CDR2 FYNNEI. CDR3 size: 17 residues. V lost 3 bases, J lost 3 bases, and 5 bases stayed unmatched. CDR3 sequence: CASSDLAGGSDTGELFF. CDR3 nucleotides: TGTGCCAGCAGTGACCTAGCGGGAGGGTCGGACACCGGGGAGCTGTTTTTT.

V is TRBV18 and J is TRBJ1-1; possible D gene TRBD1, 5 bases. The CDR3 totals 14 residues. Germline V lookup: CDR1 KGHSH, CDR2 LQKENI. Trimming cost V 3 bases and J 0 bases, with 8 bases left between them. This CDR3 is CASSPWTMNTEAFF. The CDR3 DNA sequence: TGTGCCAGCTCACCCTGGACAATGAACACTGAAGCTTTCTTT.

The CDR3 reads CAIKRGLNTEAFF. The CDR3 DNA follows: TGTGCCATCAAGCGGGGCTTGAACACTGAAGCTTTCTTT. The chain uses TRBV10-3 and TRBJ1-1; D is possibly TRBD1 (5 bases). Germline V gives CDR1 ENHRY, CDR2 SYGVKD. Trimming stripped 7 bases from V and 0 bases from J, with 9 bases between. The CDR3 contains 13 residues.

The CDR3 here is CASSLLGGRSYNEQFF. DNA for the CDR3: TGTGCCAGCAGTTTATTGGGCGGGAGGTCCTACAATGAGCAGTTCTTC. The chain employs TRBV28 and TRBJ2-1, with 8 positions matching TRBD2. This CDR3 has 16 amino acids. Germline-derived CDR1 and CDR2 are MDHEN and SYDVKM. The ends lost 1 base at V and 1 base at J; junction bases unmatched: 3.

This clone was seen a single time. This chain joins TRBV7-3 and TRBJ2-7; D gene unclear. Germline V lookup: CDR1 SGHTA, CDR2 FQGTGA. CDR3 length: 16 residues. The ends were cut back, 5 bases at V and 2 bases at J, with 19 bases in the middle. The CDR3 here is CASSPTRSSTPYEQYF. The CDR3 DNA sequence: TGTGCCAGCAGCCCCACCCGGAGCTCGACTCCCTACGAGCAGTACTTC.

The V call is TRBV10-3, the J call TRBJ2-7; 9 nucleotides align to TRBD2. Germline CDR1 ENHRY, CDR2 SYGVKD. The trim removed 0 bases at V and 2 bases at J, leaving 5 bases unmatched. The CDR3 loop spans 16 amino acids. CDR3 protein: CAISESRLAATYEQYF. In DNA form, the CDR3 reads TGTGCCATCAGTGAGTCGCGACTAGCGGCCACCTACGAGCAGTACTTC.

This chain joins TRBV5-1 and TRBJ2-1; 11 positions match TRBD2. This CDR3 has 16 amino acids. Germline CDR1 reads SGHRS; CDR2 reads YFSETQ. With 4 bases clipped from V and 7 bases from J, the junction kept 10 bases outside the gene matches. CDR3 coding DNA: TGCGCCAGCAGCCCCGAGACTAGCGGGATAAGTAATGAGCAGTTCTTC. Protein product: CASSPETSGISNEQFF.

In DNA, the CDR3 is TGTGCCAGCAGCCCCTTTCCCCCCACGGGATACGAGCAGTACTTC. Protein sequence: CASSPFPPTGYEQYF. J is TRBJ2-7 and V is TRBV3-1 (or the pseudogene TRBV3-2); perhaps TRBD2 as D (5 bases). Germline lookup yields CDR1 LGHDT and CDR2 YNNKEL (reference sequence). V lost 4 bases and J lost 4, with 17 bases in between. The CDR3 length is 15 residues.

V usage is TRBV19 and J usage is TRBJ1-5; TRBD1 aligns across 9 bases. The germline gives CDR1 LNHDA, CDR2 SQIVND (reference sequence). J gave up 7 bases and V 4 bases, and 8 bases lay outside the gene matches. There are 15 residues in the CDR3. The CDR3 sequence: CASSRDRVVVQPQHF. Written as DNA, the CDR3 is TGTGCCAGTAGTAGGGACAGGGTAGTAGTGCAGCCCCAGCATTTT.

The CDR3 protein is CASSLDGQRYEQYF. The CDR3 bases are TGTGCCAGTAGTCTGGATGGACAGCGCTACGAGCAGTACTTC. This chain uses TRBV19 with TRBJ2-7; D may be TRBD1 (6 bases). The CDR3 spans 14 residues. Trimming left V 5 bases short and J 3 bases short, with 14 bases between. Germline CDR1 LNHDA, CDR2 SQIVND (reference sequence).

This rearrangement joins TRBV28 to TRBJ1-1; D uncertain. Per germline, CDR1 MDHEN and CDR2 SYDVKM. This CDR3 is built from 13 residues. V was cut by 6 bases and J by 0 bases, with 8 bases left in between. The CDR3 here is CASREPMNTEAFF. CDR3 nucleotides: TGTGCCAGCAGGGAGCCTATGAACACTGAAGCTTTCTTT.

The table lists this clone with a count of one. This chain uses TRBV12-3 or TRBV12-4 with TRBJ2-5; D perhaps matches TRBD1 (6 bases). CDR3 length: 13 amino acids. The V and J ends lost 5 bases and 7 bases respectively, with 14 bases between them. In DNA, the CDR3 is TGTGCCAGCAGTCCCGGACTGACAGGGACCCAGTACTTC. It translates to CASSPGLTGTQYF.

This clone was observed a single time. The gene calls are TRBV12-5 and TRBJ2-3; TRBD2 agrees at 10 bases. V was pared by 9 bases and J by 4 bases, with 7 bases of the junction left unmatched. There are 14 residues in the CDR3. The germline gives CDR1 LGHNT, CDR2 FRNRAP. Written as DNA, the CDR3 is TGTGCTAGCGGGCCTAGCGGGAGTGCAGATACGCAGTATTTT. The encoded protein is CASGPSGSADTQYF.

This rearrangement joins TRBV29-1 to TRBJ1-4, with D unresolved. Trimming left V 4 bases short and J 1 base short, with 13 bases between. Germline V CDR1 and CDR2: SQVTM, ANQGSEA. The CDR3 spans 15 residues. The CDR3 loop is CSVAVGVVTNEKLFF. The CDR3 DNA sequence: TGCAGCGTTGCGGTCGGGGTGGTAACTAATGAAAAACTGTTTTTT.

This chain joins TRBV4-2 and TRBJ2-1; TRBD2 matches 13 bases. CDR1 LGHNA and CDR2 YNFKEQ come from the germline V gene. The CDR3 runs 16 residues. V dropped 4 bases and J dropped 5; count of bases not matched to a gene: 5. CDR3 sequence: CASSLLAGGANNEQFF. The CDR3 coding sequence is TGTGCCAGCAGCCTACTAGCGGGAGGGGCCAACAATGAGCAGTTCTTC.

The chain has TRBV18 and TRBJ2-7; tentatively, D is TRBD2 (6 bases). Germline assignment: CDR1 KGHSH and CDR2 LQKENI. The CDR3 runs 13 residues. Trimming cost V 2 bases and J 2 bases, with 7 bases left between them. The chain's CDR3 is CASSPKRAYEQYF. CDR3 bases: TGTGCCAGCTCACCAAAGCGGGCCTACGAGCAGTACTTC.

This clone was seen only once. The rearrangement joins TRBV28 to TRBJ2-1, with 12 bases lining up with TRBD2. The V and J ends lost 4 bases and 4 bases, in that order; junction bases with no gene match: 5. The germline gives CDR1 MDHEN, CDR2 SYDVKM. This CDR3 comprises 16 residues. The chain's CDR3 is CASSSTSGRRYNEQFF. DNA of the CDR3: TGTGCCAGCAGTTCGACTAGCGGGAGACGGTACAATGAGCAGTTCTTC.

The rearrangement uses TRBV6-6 and TRBJ1-5; no clear D gene. Trimming stripped 7 bases from V and 2 bases from J, with 12 bases between. Germline V gene data show CDR1 as MNHNY and CDR2 as SVGAGI (reference sequence). The CDR3 is made up of 14 amino acids. CDR3 nucleotide sequence: TGTGCCAGCACCCACGGGAGGGGCAATCAGCCCCAGCATTTT. The encoded protein is CASTHGRGNQPQHF.